These 10 T cell receptor beta chains came from one sample sequenced in a study of control samples from healthy donors and cancer patients. The method was immunoSEQ multiplex PCR; TCRdb's version includes in-frame clones alone and lacks a portion of them. The sample has fewer than 85,000 clones, around 94% seen once. The sample was blood. The receptors were gathered from a woman aged 60-70 years in good health.

The V gene is TRBV7-6, the J gene TRBJ2-1, with D hard to call. This CDR3 is built from 15 residues. Germline CDR1 is SGHVS and CDR2 is FNYEAQ. V lost 1 base to trimming and J lost 4 bases, with 11 bases between them. DNA of the CDR3: TGTGCCAGCAGCTTAGTGGCAGAGTTTTACAATGAGCAGTTCTTC. Translation gives CASSLVAEFYNEQFF.

The chain joins TRBV7-9 to TRBJ2-2, with 8 bases lining up with TRBD1. Germline V gene lookup returns CDR1 SEHNR and CDR2 FQNEAQ (reference sequence). The CDR3 sequence is 18 residues long. V gave up 2 bases and J gave up 1 base; unmatched junction bases: 9. CDR3 region: CASSLSQGALLNTGELFF. CDR3 DNA: TGTGCCAGCAGCTTATCGCAGGGGGCGTTATTGAACACCGGGGAGCTGTTTTTT.

The CDR3 protein is CASSLWGTSGNTIYF. CDR3 sequence (DNA): TGCGCCAGCAGCTTGTGGGGTACCTCTGGAAACACCATATATTTT. The chain carries TRBV5-1 and TRBJ1-3; D is unresolved. V was clipped by 1 base and J by 0 bases, with 8 bases between them. The CDR3 is 15 amino acids. Germline V gene sequence: CDR1 SGHRS, CDR2 YFSETQ.

The rearrangement links TRBV10-3 to TRBJ1-2; D gene unclear. The CDR3 contains 12 residues. The V end was cut by 1 base, the J end by 6 bases, with 6 bases between. Germline lookup yields CDR1 ENHRY and CDR2 SYGVKD. CDR3 in amino acids: CAISEFTDGYTF. The DNA of the CDR3 is TGTGCCATCAGTGAGTTTACGGATGGCTACACCTTC.

V gene TRBV14 combines with J gene TRBJ2-2; no firm D call. V was clipped by 1 base and J by 8 bases, with 5 bases between them. This CDR3 has 12 amino acids. Germline assignment: CDR1 SGHDN and CDR2 FVKESK. For the CDR3, the DNA is TGTGCCAGCAGCCAAGGAGCGGGGGAGCTGTTTTTT. The encoded protein is CASSQGAGELFF. Using reference TRBV14 and TRBJ2-2 for the parts outside the CDR3, the full variable domain is EAGVTQFPSHSVIEKGQTVTLRCDPISGHDNLYWYRRVMGKEIKFLLHFVKESKQDESGMPNNRFLAERTGGTYSTLKVQPAELEDSGVYFCASSQGAGELFFGEGSRLTVL.

The chain combines TRBV9 with TRBJ1-6; D is perhaps TRBD1 (6 bases). Germline lookup yields CDR1 SGDLS and CDR2 YYNGEE. Deletions cut 2 bases from V and 7 bases from J, with 10 bases between. The length of the CDR3 is 14 residues. CDR3 DNA: TGTGCCAGCAGCGTCGGGGGCGACAATTCACCCCTCCACTTT. The encoded protein is CASSVGGDNSPLHF.

V gene TRBV10-3 combines with J gene TRBJ1-1; D is unclear. CDR1 is ENHRY, CDR2 SYGVKD, per germline. The CDR3 sequence is 13 residues long. V lost 0 bases and J lost 7, with 9 bases in between. The CDR3 loop is CAISESLEVEAFF. The CDR3 DNA follows: TGTGCCATCAGTGAGTCGTTAGAGGTTGAAGCTTTCTTT.

Only one count was recorded for this clone. The J gene is TRBJ2-1, the V gene TRBV10-3; unclear D gene. CDR3 length equals 16 residues. CDR1 is ENHRY, CDR2 SYGVKD, per germline. V was cut by 2 bases and J by 2 bases, with 13 bases left in between. CDR3 sequence: CAISERVGPPYNEQFF. The CDR3 coding sequence is TGTGCCATCAGTGAGCGGGTCGGTCCCCCCTACAATGAGCAGTTCTTC.

A single count supports this clone. V gene TRBV27 combines with J gene TRBJ2-3; 10 positions match TRBD2. V lost 1 base and J lost 4; bases outside the gene matches: 8. Germline V gene data show CDR1 as MNHEY and CDR2 as SMNVEV (reference sequence). The length of the CDR3 is 17 residues. The chain's CDR3 is CASSLFVAGGPPDTQYF. CDR3 bases: TGTGCCAGCAGTTTATTTGTAGCGGGAGGCCCCCCAGATACGCAGTATTTT.

Note on this clone: One end of the junction does not line up with germline, which may come from a read error. The gene calls are TRBV29-1 and TRBJ2-1, with TRBD2 matching 8 bases. This CDR3 region has 14 residues. The germline CDR1 and CDR2 sequences are SQVTM and ANQGSEA. CDR3 in DNA: TGCACCGTTCTTGGAGCGGGAGTCTCTAATGAGCAGTTCTTC. Amino acids: CTVLGAGVSNEQFF.